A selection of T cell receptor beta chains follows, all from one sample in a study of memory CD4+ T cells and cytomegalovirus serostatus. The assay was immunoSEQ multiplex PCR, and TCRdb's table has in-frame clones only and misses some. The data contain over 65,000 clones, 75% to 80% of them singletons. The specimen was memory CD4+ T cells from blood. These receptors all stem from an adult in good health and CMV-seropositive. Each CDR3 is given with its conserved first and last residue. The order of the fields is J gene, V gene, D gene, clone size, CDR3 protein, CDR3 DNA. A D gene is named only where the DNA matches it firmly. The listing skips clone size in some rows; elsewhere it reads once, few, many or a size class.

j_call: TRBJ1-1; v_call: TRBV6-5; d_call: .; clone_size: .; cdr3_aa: CATQQGRGTEAFF; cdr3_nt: TGTGCCACCCAACAGGGTCGAGGAACTGAAGCTTTCTTT
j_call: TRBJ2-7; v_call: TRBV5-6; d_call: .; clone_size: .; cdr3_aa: CASSKLGYSYEQYF; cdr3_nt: TGTGCCAGCAGCAAGCTAGGCTACTCCTACGAGCAGTACTTC
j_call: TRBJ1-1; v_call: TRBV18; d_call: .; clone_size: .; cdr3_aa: CASSSSIIMNTEAFF; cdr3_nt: TGTGCCAGCTCCTCCTCAATTATAATGAACACTGAAGCTTTCTTT
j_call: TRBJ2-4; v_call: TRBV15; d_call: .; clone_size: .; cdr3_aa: CATSRVGAQGNIQYF; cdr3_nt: TGTGCCACCAGCAGAGTCGGGGCCCAGGGAAACATTCAGTACTTC
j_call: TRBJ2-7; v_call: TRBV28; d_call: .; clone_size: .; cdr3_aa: CASSLEGGSEQYF; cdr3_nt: TGTGCCAGCAGTTTAGAGGGCGGGTCCGAGCAGTACTTC
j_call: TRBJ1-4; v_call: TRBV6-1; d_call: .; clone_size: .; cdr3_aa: CASSSPAIGEKLFF; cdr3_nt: TGTGCCAGCAGTTCGCCGGCGATAGGGGAAAAACTGTTTTTT
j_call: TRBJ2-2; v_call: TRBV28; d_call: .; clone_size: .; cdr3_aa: CATIGNTGELFF; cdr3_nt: TGTGCCACTATCGGCAACACCGGGGAGCTGTTTTTT
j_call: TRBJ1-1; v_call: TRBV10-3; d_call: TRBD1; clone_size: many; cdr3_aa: CAIRRTGEGTEAFF; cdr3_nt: TGTGCCATCAGACGGACAGGGGAGGGCACTGAAGCTTTCTTT
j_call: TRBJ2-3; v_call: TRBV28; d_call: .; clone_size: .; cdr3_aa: CASSSHGSRTTDTQYF; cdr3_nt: TGTGCCAGCAGTTCACACGGGAGCAGGACCACAGATACGCAGTATTTT
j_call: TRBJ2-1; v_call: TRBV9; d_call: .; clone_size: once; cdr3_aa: CASSVGSLAYNEQFF; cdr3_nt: TGTGCCAGCAGCGTAGGTAGTCTTGCCTACAATGAGCAGTTCTTC
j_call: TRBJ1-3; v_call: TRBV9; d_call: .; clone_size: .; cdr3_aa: CASSEGPGDSGNTIYF; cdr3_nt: TGTGCCAGCAGCGAGGGGCCCGGGGACTCTGGAAACACCATATATTTT
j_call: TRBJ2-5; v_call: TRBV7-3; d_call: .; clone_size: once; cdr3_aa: CASSSITGETQYF; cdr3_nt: TGTGCCAGCAGCTCGATCACTGGAGAGACCCAGTACTTC
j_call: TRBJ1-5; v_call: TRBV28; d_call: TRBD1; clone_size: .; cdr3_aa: CASRSRQGGGNQPQHF; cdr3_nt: TGTGCCAGCAGGTCCCGACAGGGGGGGGGAAATCAGCCCCAGCATTTT
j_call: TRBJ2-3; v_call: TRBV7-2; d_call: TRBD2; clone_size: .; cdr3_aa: CASSLIPSGITDTQYF; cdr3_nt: TGTGCCAGCAGCTTAATACCTAGCGGGATTACAGATACGCAGTATTTT
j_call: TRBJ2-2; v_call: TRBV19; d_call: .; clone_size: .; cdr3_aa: CASSPQAYLMSGELFF; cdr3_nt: TGTGCCAGTAGTCCTCAGGCATACCTAATGAGCGGGGAGCTGTTTTTT
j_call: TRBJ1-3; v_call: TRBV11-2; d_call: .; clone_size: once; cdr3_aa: CASSLGAGRNTIYF; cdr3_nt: TGTGCCAGCAGCTTAGGGGCGGGACGAAACACCATATATTTT
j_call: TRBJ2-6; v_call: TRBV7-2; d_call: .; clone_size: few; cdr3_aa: CASSLTSSYSGANVLTF; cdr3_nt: TGTGCCAGCAGCTTAACTAGTTCTTACAGTGGGGCCAACGTCCTGACTTTC
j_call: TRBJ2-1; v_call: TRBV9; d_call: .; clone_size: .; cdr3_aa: CASSVGQVYNEQFF; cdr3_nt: TGTGCCAGCAGCGTAGGGCAAGTCTACAATGAGCAGTTCTTC
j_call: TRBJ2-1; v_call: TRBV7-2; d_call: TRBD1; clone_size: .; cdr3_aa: CASSPGTGKDEQFF; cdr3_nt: TGTGCCAGCAGCCCCGGGACAGGGAAAGATGAGCAGTTCTTC
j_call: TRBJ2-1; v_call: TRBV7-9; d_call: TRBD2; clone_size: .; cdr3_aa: CASSFRKAGGSYNEQFF; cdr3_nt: TGTGCCAGCAGCTTTAGAAAAGCGGGGGGCTCCTACAATGAGCAGTTCTTC
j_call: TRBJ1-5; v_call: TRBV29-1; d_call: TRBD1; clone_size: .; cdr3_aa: CSVGQGARSQPQHF; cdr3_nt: TGCAGCGTTGGACAGGGGGCTAGGAGTCAGCCCCAGCATTTT
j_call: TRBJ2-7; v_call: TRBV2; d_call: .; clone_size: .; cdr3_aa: CASSKQGALYEQYF; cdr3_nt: TGTGCCAGCAGTAAACAGGGAGCCTTATACGAGCAGTACTTC